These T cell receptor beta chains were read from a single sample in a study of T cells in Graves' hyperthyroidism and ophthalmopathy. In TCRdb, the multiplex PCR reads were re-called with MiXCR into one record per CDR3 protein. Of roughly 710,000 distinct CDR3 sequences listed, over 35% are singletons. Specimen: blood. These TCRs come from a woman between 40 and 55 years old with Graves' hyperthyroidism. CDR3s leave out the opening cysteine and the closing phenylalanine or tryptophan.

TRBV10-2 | ASEDNTDTQY
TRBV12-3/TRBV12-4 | ASSLYGEKLF
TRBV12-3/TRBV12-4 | ASNTFPGRVLNGANVLT
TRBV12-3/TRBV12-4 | ASSYKGAGNTIY
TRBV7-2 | ASSSSGGFSPLH
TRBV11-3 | ASSTGTSGRVH
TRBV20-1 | SARDGVTPSTDTQY
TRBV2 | ASGTNRDTGELF
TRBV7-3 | ASSVGPQGAYTEAF
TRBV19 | ASRDRDYSGNTIY
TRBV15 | ATSILSDFNQPQH
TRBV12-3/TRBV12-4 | ASSLGEGVRQPQH
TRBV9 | ASSVEVRGSGNTIY
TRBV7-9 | ASAREGWMNTEAF
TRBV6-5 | ASRPGSGPHQPQH
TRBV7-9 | ASDRGQTGGEQY
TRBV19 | ASTRTGGMVSNQPQH
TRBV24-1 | ATSDLAQGATGELF
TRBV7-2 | ASSYRGQGESPLH
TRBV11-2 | ASSQGEGRGNTIY
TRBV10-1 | ASSERFGANVLT
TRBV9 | ASSVVAGVRETQY
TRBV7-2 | ASSLVGVGYSNQPQH
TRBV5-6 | ASSLVGGYGANVLT